What follows is one T cell receptor beta chain and its context. Extracted from the samples, RNA was reverse transcribed into cDNA to serve as the sequencing template. Clones were sequenced by immunoSEQ multiplex PCR, and TCRdb holds only the in-frame ones, with some missing. The sample shows more than 150,000 clones, 55% to 70% of them seen only once. The data originate from a study of CD8+ T cells in alopecia areata. V shed 4 bases, J shed 2 bases, and the junction held 8 bases outside the gene matches. Germline-derived CDR1 and CDR2 are MGHRA and YSYEKL. CDR3 length: 16 residues. Treatment: oral pan-JAK inhibitor, 5-10 mg twice daily.

The source material was CD4+ T cells sorted from blood, sampled at week 4, from a patient treated with tofacitinib. This receptor was obtained from a human donor with alopecia areata. V usage is TRBV4-1 and J usage is TRBJ2-5; 9 bases are shared with TRBD2. CDR3 in amino acids: CASSPPLRGGQETQYF. CDR3 in DNA: TGCGCCAGCAGCCCACCACTGCGGGGGGGACAAGAGACCCAGTACTTC.